Listed here are 24 T cell receptor beta chains from one sample, sequenced in a study of regulatory T cells in long-lasting Graves disease. Time point given: newly diagnosed GD, antithyroid drugs for less than 3 months. Following extraction of RNA from PBMCs, that RNA was used to make the TCR library. HTBI primers from iRepertoire and Arm-PCR of CDR3 regions yielded the TCR beta libraries. TCRdb recomputed calls from the multiplex PCR reads with MiXCR, one row per CDR3 protein. The table lists approximately 470,000 distinct CDR3 sequences, around 15% of them singletons. The same data also went into a second study, on T cells in Graves' hyperthyroidism and ophthalmopathy.

The input for sequencing was peripheral blood mononuclear cells (PBMCs), taken at new diagnosis, from a patient treated with antithyroid drugs. The receptors were sampled from a middle-aged man with Graves disease.

This clonotype has only a few counts. This chain uses TRBV15 with TRBJ2-7; D not certain. This CDR3 comprises 14 residues. Trimming took 1 base from V and 1 from J, leaving 8 bases between them. Germline CDR1 LNHNV, CDR2 YYDKDF (reference sequence). CDR3 nucleotide sequence: TGTGCCACCAGCAGAGCTGACCTATCCTACGAGCAGTACTTC. Translation gives CATSRADLSYEQYF.

Remarks on this clonotype: A far larger clone is one nucleotide away, so this likely arose from a read error. The CDR3 DNA reads as TGTGCCAGCAGGAAAACAGGGGGCGCTGAAGCTTTCTTT. The encoded protein is CASRKTGGAEAFF. This sequence joins TRBV7-9 and TRBJ1-1, with TRBD1 identical over 9 bases. Germline V lookup: CDR1 SEHNR, CDR2 FQNEAQ (reference sequence). With V trimmed by 6 bases and J by 6 bases, 5 bases remained unmatched. There are 13 residues in the CDR3.

This clonotype was seen many times. The chain has TRBV28 and TRBJ2-7, with a weak D call TRBD2 (6 bases). The CDR3 contains 14 residues. V dropped 2 bases and J dropped 3 bases, with 11 bases sitting between them. The germline V gene encodes CDR1 MDHEN and CDR2 SYDVKM. Here the CDR3 reads CASSLVGSNYEQYF. CDR3 coding DNA: TGTGCCAGCAGTTTAGTCGGGAGTAACTACGAGCAGTACTTC. The whole variable domain, filled in from reference TRBV28 and TRBJ2-7, reads DVKVTQSSRYLVKRTGEKVFLECVQDMDHENMFWYRQDPGLGLRLIYFSYDVKMKEKGDIPEGYSVSREKKERFSLILESASTNQTSMYLCASSLVGSNYEQYFGPGTRLTVT.

This clonotype was detected many times. The chain combines TRBV20-1 with TRBJ2-1; 10 nucleotides agree with TRBD2. There are 12 residues in the CDR3. Germline CDR1 DFQATT, CDR2 SNEGSKA (reference sequence). The CDR3 DNA is TGCAGCGACTCTAGCGGGAGCCATGAGCAGTTCTTC. As protein: CSDSSGSHEQFF.

This clonotype came up a few times. The chain carries TRBV2 and TRBJ2-3; D gene ambiguous. Trimming removed 3 bases at V and 8 bases at J, with 15 bases between. The CDR3 totals 14 residues. Germline-derived CDR1 and CDR2 are SNHLY and FYNNEI. The CDR3 DNA sequence: TGTGCCAGCAGTGATGTCACGTCGTTGGTTACGCAGTATTTT. It yields the protein CASSDVTSLVTQYF. The complete variable domain, with remaining parts taken from reference TRBV2 and TRBJ2-3, reads EPEVTQTPSHQVTQMGQEVILRCVPISNHLYFYWYRQILGQKVEFLVSFYNNEISEKSEIFDDQFSVERPDGSNFTLKIRSTKLEDSAMYFCASSDVTSLVTQYFGPGTRLTVL.

This clonotype was recorded at least ten times. V is TRBV20-1 and J is TRBJ1-2; D is ambiguous. Trimming cost V 0 bases and J 7 bases, with 12 bases left between them. The CDR3 runs to 13 residues. Germline CDR1 reads DFQATT; CDR2 reads SNEGSKA (reference sequence). The CDR3, as DNA: TGCAGTGCTAGAGATTTTTTTGGAGGTGGCTACACCTTC. Translated: CSARDFFGGGYTF.

The chain uses TRBV11-2 and TRBJ1-2; D possibly corresponds to TRBD1 (6 bases). CDR3 length: 13 residues. Trimming took off 5 bases at V and 6 bases at J, with 13 bases between the two ends. Germline CDR1 SGHAT, CDR2 FQNNGV. The CDR3 loop reads CASSRTGKDGYTF. The CDR3 coding sequence is TGTGCCAGCAGCCGAACAGGGAAGGATGGCTACACCTTC.

At least ten counts were recorded for this clonotype. The rearrangement uses TRBV3-1 and TRBJ2-3, with 13 bases identical to TRBD2. Germline CDR1 LGHDT, CDR2 YNNKEL (reference sequence). V was clipped by 1 base and J by 3 bases; unmatched bases: 7. This CDR3 contains 18 residues. The CDR3 region has the DNA TGTGCCAGCAGCCAAGTGGTACTAGCGGGAGGGCGGACAGATACGCAGTATTTT. This sequence encodes CASSQVVLAGGRTDTQYF.

The V call is TRBV20-1, the J call TRBJ1-4; D remains ambiguous. This CDR3 has 12 residues. The germline CDR1 and CDR2 sequences are DFQATT and SNEGSKA (reference sequence). Trimming pared 2 bases from V and 7 bases from J, leaving 8 bases between. CDR3 coding DNA: TGCAGTGCTAGACGGGTGGGTGAAAAACTGTTTTTT. It codes for CSARRVGEKLFF.

This clonotype was counted many times. This chain links TRBV18 with TRBJ2-1; D is undetermined. This CDR3 has 13 amino acids. Per germline, CDR1 KGHSH and CDR2 LQKENI. Trimming removed 2 bases from V and 5 bases from J, with 7 bases in between. The CDR3 DNA is TGTGCCAGCTCACCAATAGCAAACAATGAGCAGTTCTTC. Amino acids: CASSPIANNEQFF.

This clonotype came up a few times. V usage is TRBV12-5 and J usage is TRBJ1-3; perhaps TRBD1 as D (5 bases). CDR1 is LGHNT, CDR2 FRNRAP, per germline. CDR3 length: 18 residues. Trimming removed 6 bases at V and 0 bases at J, with 21 bases between. CDR3 sequence reads: CASGPGPRRENSGNTIYF. The CDR3 DNA sequence: TGTGCTAGTGGGCCGGGCCCCCGCAGGGAAAACTCTGGAAACACCATATATTTT.

This chain links TRBV7-2 with TRBJ2-7; the D gene is possibly TRBD2 (9 bases). Germline V lookup: CDR1 SGHTA, CDR2 FQGNSA. The CDR3 totals 19 residues. Trimming shortened V by 1 base and J by 3 bases, and 25 bases separated the two germline ends. The CDR3: CASSLDWTGILAGNYEQYF. CDR3 in DNA: TGTGCCAGCAGCTTAGATTGGACAGGGATCCTAGCGGGGAACTACGAGCAGTACTTC.

This sequence joins TRBV5-1 and TRBJ2-5; a possible D gene is TRBD1 (7 bases). Germline assignment: CDR1 SGHRS and CDR2 YFSETQ. The CDR3 totals 17 residues. V shed 2 bases and J shed 1 base, with 18 bases lying between them. Here the CDR3 DNA reads TGCGCCAGCAGCTTTGTATGGAGGGGGCTACTCCAAGAGACCCAGTACTTC. Translation: CASSFVWRGLLQETQYF.

This rearrangement joins TRBV2 to TRBJ2-5; 7 bases align to TRBD1. Germline lookup yields CDR1 SNHLY and CDR2 FYNNEI. With 3 bases clipped from V and 3 bases from J, the junction kept 4 bases outside the gene matches. The CDR3 extends over 14 amino acids. CDR3 bases: TGTGCCAGCAGTGATATTCAGGGGGAAGAGACCCAGTACTTC. It translates to CASSDIQGEETQYF.

The rearrangement joins TRBV10-3 to TRBJ2-4; 14 bases line up with TRBD2. The tail of the sequence fits TRBJ2-1 better, so the J call may be wrong. Germline CDR1 ENHRY, CDR2 SYGVKD. The CDR3 loop spans 15 amino acids. CDR3: CAISEGTSGSETQFF. CDR3 bases: TGTGCCATCAGTGAGGGGACTAGCGGGAGCGAGACCCAGTTCTTC.

The table lists this clonotype with many counts. The rearrangement links TRBV11-2 to TRBJ2-1; TRBD2 matches at 7 bases. The trim removed 3 bases at V and 3 bases at J, leaving 5 bases unmatched. Looked up from germline, CDR1 is SGHAT and CDR2 is FQNNGV. The length of the CDR3 is 15 residues. CDR3 bases: TGTGCCAGCAGCTTCGCGGGAGAGAACTACAATGAGCAGTTCTTC. Its translation: CASSFAGENYNEQFF.

This sequence joins TRBV5-6 and TRBJ2-4; 7 nucleotides match TRBD1. CDR3 length equals 15 residues. Germline V gene lookup returns CDR1 SGHDT and CDR2 YYEEEE. The trim removed 4 bases at V and 4 bases at J, leaving 8 bases unmatched. CDR3 DNA: TGTGCCAGCAGCAGTTTGACAGGGTCGAAAAACATTCAGTACTTC. Encoded protein: CASSSLTGSKNIQYF.

The CDR3 loop reads CASSDGQGIGGQPQHF. In nucleotides, the CDR3 is TGTGCCAGCAGTGATGGACAGGGAATTGGAGGACAGCCCCAGCATTTT. V is TRBV2 and J is TRBJ1-5; 8 bases map to TRBD1. Germline V gene data show CDR1 as SNHLY and CDR2 as FYNNEI. The ends lost 3 bases at V and 7 bases at J; junction bases unmatched: 11. This CDR3 has 16 residues.

This clonotype was recorded many times. The chain combines TRBV30 with TRBJ2-3; no reliable D call. V was shortened by 3 bases and J by 4 bases, with 5 bases between the two germline ends. Germline V gene data show CDR1 as GTSNPN and CDR2 as SVGIG (reference sequence). The CDR3 is 11 amino acids. The DNA of the CDR3 is TGTGCCTGGAGAGAGGCAGATACGCAGTATTTT. Translated: CAWREADTQYF.

The rearrangement uses TRBV27 and TRBJ2-3; 12 bases map to TRBD2. V was pared by 6 bases and J by 4 bases, with 8 bases of the junction left unmatched. Germline V gene lookup returns CDR1 MNHEY and CDR2 SMNVEV (reference sequence). The CDR3 runs 16 residues. The CDR3 loop is CASSLTSGRISDTQYF. The CDR3 coding sequence is TGTGCCAGCAGCCTGACTAGCGGGAGAATCTCAGATACGCAGTATTTT.

The CDR3 DNA reads TGTGCCAGCAGTGCCGGGGCGGGAGGGCCCAGGGAGACCCAGTACTTC. Protein sequence: CASSAGAGGPRETQYF. The rearrangement links TRBV2 to TRBJ2-5, with 9 bases aligning to TRBD2. Germline CDR1 reads SNHLY; CDR2 reads FYNNEI. CDR3 length: 16 amino acids. The ends lost 4 bases at V and 5 bases at J; junction bases unmatched: 11. Variable domain in full (rest from reference TRBV2 and TRBJ2-5): EPEVTQTPSHQVTQMGQEVILRCVPISNHLYFYWYRQILGQKVEFLVSFYNNEISEKSEIFDDQFSVERPDGSNFTLKIRSTKLEDSAMYFCASSAGAGGPRETQYFGPGTRLLVL.

The chain combines TRBV3-1 with TRBJ2-1, with 13 bases aligning to TRBD2. With 4 bases clipped from V and 15 bases from J, the junction kept 6 bases outside the gene matches. The CDR3 sequence is 13 residues long. The germline CDR1 and CDR2 sequences are LGHDT and YNNKEL (reference sequence). CDR3 region: CASSPGLAGYSFF. The CDR3 DNA sequence: TGTGCCAGCAGCCCGGGACTAGCGGGATACTCGTTCTTC.

This clonotype was seen a few times. Since a much larger clone is just one base distant, this may be a read error. The V gene is TRBV7-4, the J gene TRBJ2-7; no clear D gene. Germline V gives CDR1 SGHVT, CDR2 SQSDAQ. There are 15 residues in the CDR3. Trimming removed 5 bases from V and 0 bases from J, with 14 bases in between. The CDR3: CASSHKQSSSYEQYF. CDR3 nucleotides: TGTGCCAGCAGCCACAAACAGTCCAGCTCCTACGAGCAGTACTTC.

This clonotype was seen ten or more times. The gene calls are TRBV28 and TRBJ1-5; unclear D gene. V was cut by 8 bases and J by 5 bases, with 13 bases left in between. The CDR3 consists of 13 residues. Germline values: CDR1 MDHEN, CDR2 SYDVKM. The CDR3 reads CASGEGMDQPQHF. In DNA, the CDR3 is TGTGCCAGCGGGGAGGGCATGGATCAGCCCCAGCATTTT.